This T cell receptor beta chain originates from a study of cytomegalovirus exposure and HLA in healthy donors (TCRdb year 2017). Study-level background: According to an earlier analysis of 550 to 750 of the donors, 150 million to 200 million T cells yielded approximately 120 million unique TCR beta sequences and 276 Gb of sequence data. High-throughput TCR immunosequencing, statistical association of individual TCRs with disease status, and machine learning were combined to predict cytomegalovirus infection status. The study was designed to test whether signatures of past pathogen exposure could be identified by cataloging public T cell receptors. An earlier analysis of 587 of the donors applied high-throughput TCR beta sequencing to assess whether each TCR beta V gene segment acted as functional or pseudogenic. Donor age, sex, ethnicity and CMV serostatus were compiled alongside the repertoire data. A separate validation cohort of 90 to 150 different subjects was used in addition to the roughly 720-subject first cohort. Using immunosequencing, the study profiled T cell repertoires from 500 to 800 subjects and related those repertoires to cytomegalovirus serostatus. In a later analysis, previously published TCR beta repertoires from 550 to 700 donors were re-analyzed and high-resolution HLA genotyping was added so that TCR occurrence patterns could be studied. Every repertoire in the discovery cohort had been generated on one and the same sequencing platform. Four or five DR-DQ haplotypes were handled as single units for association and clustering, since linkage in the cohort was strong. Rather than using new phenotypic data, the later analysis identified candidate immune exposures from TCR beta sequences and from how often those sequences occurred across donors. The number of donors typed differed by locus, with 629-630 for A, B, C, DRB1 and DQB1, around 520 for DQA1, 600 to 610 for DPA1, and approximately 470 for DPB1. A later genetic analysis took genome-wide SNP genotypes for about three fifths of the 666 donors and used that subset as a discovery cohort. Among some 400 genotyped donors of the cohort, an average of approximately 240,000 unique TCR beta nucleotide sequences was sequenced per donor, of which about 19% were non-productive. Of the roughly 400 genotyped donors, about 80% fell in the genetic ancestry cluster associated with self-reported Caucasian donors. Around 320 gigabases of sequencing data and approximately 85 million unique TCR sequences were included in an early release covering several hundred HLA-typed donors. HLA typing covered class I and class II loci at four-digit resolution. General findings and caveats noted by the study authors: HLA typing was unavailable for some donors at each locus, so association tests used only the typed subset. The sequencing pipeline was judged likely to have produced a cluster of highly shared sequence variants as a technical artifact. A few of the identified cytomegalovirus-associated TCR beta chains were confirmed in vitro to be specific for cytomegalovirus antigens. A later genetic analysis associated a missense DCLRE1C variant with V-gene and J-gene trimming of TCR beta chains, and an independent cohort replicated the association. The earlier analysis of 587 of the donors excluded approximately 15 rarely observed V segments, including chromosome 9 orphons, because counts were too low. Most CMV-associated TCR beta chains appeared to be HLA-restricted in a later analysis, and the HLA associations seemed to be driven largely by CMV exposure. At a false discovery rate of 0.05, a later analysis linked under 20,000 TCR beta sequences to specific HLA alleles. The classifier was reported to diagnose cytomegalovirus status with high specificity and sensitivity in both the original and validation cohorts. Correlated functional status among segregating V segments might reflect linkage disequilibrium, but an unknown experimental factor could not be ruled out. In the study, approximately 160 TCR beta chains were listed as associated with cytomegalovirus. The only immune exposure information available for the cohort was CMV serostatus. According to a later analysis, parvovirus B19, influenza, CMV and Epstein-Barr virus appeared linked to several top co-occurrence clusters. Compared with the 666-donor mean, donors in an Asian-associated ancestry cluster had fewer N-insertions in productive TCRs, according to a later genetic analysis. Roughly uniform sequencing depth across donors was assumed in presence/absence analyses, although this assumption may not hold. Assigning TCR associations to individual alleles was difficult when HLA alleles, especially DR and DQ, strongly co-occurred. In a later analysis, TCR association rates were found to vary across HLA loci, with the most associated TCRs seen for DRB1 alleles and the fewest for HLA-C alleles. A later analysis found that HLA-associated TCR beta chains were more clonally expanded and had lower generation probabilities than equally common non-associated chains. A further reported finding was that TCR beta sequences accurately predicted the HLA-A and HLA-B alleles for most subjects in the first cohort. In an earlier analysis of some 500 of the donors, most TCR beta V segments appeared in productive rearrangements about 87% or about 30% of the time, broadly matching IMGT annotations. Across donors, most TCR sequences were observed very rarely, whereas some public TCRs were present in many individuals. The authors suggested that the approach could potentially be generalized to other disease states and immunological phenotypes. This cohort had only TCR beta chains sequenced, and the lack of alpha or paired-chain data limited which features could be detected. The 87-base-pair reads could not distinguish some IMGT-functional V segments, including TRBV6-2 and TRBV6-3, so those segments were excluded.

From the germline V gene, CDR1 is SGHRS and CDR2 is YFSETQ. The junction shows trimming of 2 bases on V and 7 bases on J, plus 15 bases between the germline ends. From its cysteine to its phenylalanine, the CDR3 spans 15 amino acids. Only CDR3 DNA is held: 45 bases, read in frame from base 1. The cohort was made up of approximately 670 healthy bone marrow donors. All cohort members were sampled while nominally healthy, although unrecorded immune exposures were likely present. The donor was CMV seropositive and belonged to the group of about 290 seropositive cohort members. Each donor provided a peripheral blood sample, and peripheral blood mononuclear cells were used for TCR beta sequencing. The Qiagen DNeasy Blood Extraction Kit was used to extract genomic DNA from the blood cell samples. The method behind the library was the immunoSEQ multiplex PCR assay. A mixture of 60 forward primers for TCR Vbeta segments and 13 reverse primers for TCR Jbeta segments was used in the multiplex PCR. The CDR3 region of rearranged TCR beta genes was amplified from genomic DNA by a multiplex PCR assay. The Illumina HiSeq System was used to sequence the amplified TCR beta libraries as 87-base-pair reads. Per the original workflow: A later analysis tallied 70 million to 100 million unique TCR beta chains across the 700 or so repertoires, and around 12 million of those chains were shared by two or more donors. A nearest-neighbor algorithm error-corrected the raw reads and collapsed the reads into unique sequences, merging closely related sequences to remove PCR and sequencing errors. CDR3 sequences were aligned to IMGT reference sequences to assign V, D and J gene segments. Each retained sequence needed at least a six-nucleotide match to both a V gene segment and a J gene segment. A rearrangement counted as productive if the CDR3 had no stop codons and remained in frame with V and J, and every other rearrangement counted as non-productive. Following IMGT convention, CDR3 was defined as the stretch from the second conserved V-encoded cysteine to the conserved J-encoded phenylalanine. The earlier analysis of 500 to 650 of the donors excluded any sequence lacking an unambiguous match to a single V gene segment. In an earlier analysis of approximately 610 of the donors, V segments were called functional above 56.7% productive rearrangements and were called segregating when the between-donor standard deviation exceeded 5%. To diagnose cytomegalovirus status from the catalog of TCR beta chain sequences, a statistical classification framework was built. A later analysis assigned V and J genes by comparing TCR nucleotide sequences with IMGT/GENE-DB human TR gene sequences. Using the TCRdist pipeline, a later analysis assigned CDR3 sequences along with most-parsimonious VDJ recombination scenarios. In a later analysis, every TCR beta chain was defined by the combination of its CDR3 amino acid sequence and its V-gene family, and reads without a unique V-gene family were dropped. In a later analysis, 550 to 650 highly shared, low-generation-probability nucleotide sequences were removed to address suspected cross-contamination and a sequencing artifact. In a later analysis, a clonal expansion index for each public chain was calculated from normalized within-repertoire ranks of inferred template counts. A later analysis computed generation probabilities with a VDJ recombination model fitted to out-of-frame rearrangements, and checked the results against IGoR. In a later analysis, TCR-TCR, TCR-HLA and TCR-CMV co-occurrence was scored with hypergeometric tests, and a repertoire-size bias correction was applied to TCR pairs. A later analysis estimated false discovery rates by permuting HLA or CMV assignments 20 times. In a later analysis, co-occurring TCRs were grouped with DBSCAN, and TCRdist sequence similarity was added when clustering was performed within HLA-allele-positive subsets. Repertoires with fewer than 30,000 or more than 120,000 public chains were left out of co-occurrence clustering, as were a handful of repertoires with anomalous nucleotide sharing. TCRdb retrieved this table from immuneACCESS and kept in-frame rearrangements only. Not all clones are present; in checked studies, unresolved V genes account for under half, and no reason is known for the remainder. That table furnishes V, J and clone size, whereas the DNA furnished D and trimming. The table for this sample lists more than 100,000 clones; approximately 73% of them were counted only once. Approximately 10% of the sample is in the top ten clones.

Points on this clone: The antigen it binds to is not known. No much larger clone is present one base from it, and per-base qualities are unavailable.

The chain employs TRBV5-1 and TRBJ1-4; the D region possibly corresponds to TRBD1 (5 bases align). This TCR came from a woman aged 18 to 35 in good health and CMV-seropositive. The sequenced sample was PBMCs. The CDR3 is CASSFQGGSFEKLFF. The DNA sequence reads TGCGCCAGCAGCTTTCAGGGAGGTTCGTTTGAAAAACTGTTTTTT.